The 21 T cell receptor beta chains listed next were all sequenced from one sample in a study of cytomegalovirus exposure and HLA in healthy donors. The PCR was carried out with 60 Vbeta primers and 13 Jbeta primers. The data were produced by immunoSEQ multiplex PCR, yet TCRdb's version contains in-frame clones alone and is incomplete. The table includes about 140,000 clones, roughly 65% detected once. Sequences were obtained from PBMCs. These receptors all come from a woman aged 30 to 39 in good health and CMV-seronegative.

The chain carries TRBV29-1 and TRBJ2-1; TRBD2 matches 8 bases. The CDR3 is made up of 14 amino acids. V shed 1 base and J 12 bases; nucleotides not matched to a gene: 11. Per germline, CDR1 SQVTM and CDR2 ANQGSEA. CDR3 loop: CSVEGLASTLGQFF. CDR3 DNA: TGCAGCGTTGAAGGACTAGCGTCAACGCTGGGGCAGTTCTTC.

CDR3 region: CAISATSGFQETQYF. The CDR3 DNA reads as TGTGCCATCAGTGCTACTAGCGGATTTCAAGAGACCCAGTACTTC. This chain joins TRBV10-3 and TRBJ2-5; 8 bases are shared with TRBD2. This CDR3 contains 15 residues. CDR1 ENHRY and CDR2 SYGVKD come from the germline V gene. V shed 4 bases, J shed 2 bases, and the junction held 6 bases outside the gene matches.

The chain recombines TRBV4-1 with TRBJ1-1; perhaps TRBD1 as D (5 bases). V was shortened by 0 bases and J by 5 bases, with 7 bases between the two germline ends. The germline CDR1 and CDR2 sequences are MGHRA and YSYEKL. The CDR3 is 13 residues long. The CDR3 coding sequence is TGCGCCAGCAGCCAAGAGCGGGGGACTGAAGCTTTCTTT. Translated, it gives CASSQERGTEAFF.

This clone was recorded a few times. The V and J genes are TRBV19 and TRBJ2-1; tentative D call: TRBD1 (6 bases). V was shortened by 7 bases and J by 10 bases, with 23 bases between the two germline ends. In germline, CDR1 is LNHDA, CDR2 SQIVND (reference sequence). The CDR3 spans 15 residues. The DNA for the CDR3 is TGTGCCAGTAACCCCGGGACACCGATGTCGAGGGAGCAGTTCTTC. Translation: CASNPGTPMSREQFF.

The chain recombines TRBV10-3 with TRBJ1-1, with D hard to call. CDR1 ENHRY and CDR2 SYGVKD come from the germline V gene. Deletions cut 0 bases from V and 1 base from J, with 12 bases between. The CDR3 totals 16 residues. CDR3 coding DNA: TGTGCCATCAGTGAGTCGGTGGAGGTCCGGAACACTGAAGCTTTCTTT. Protein product: CAISESVEVRNTEAFF.

V and J are TRBV7-9 and TRBJ2-5; D is possibly TRBD2 (6 bases). CDR1 and CDR2 (germline): SEHNR, FQNEAQ (reference sequence). There are 15 residues in the CDR3. V gave up 5 bases and J gave up 6 bases, with 19 bases separating them. CDR3 DNA sequence: TGTGCCAGCAGCCTCTCCGGGGACCGCGGGAAGACCCAGTACTTC. Translation: CASSLSGDRGKTQYF.

J is TRBJ2-2 and V is TRBV6-5; D gene ambiguous. Germline values: CDR1 MNHEY, CDR2 SVGAGI. The ends were cut back, 2 bases at V and 2 bases at J, with 6 bases in the middle. The CDR3 totals 14 residues. CDR3 DNA sequence: TGTGCCAGCAGTTACCTCTTAAACACCGGGGAGCTGTTTTTT. Amino acid sequence: CASSYLLNTGELFF.

The chain recombines TRBV6-6 with TRBJ1-2; perhaps TRBD1 as D (6 bases). There are 15 residues in the CDR3. Germline assignment: CDR1 MNHNY and CDR2 SVGAGI (reference sequence). The ends were cut back, 2 bases at V and 5 bases at J, with 15 bases in the middle. The DNA for the CDR3 is TGTGCCAGCAGTTACGGGCAGGGGTCATTTTATGGCTACACCTTC. Translating it yields CASSYGQGSFYGYTF.

The chain has TRBV7-2 and TRBJ2-1; D call uncertain. Trimming shortened V by 10 bases and J by 8 bases, and 12 bases separated the two germline ends. CDR1 is SGHTA, CDR2 FQGNSA, per germline. There are 11 residues in the CDR3. Here the CDR3 reads CATTGGYEQFF. CDR3 nucleotide sequence: TGTGCCACGACGGGTGGATATGAGCAGTTCTTC.

The chain has TRBV5-1 and TRBJ2-2; 8 bases fit TRBD1. Germline V gene sequence: CDR1 SGHRS, CDR2 YFSETQ. This CDR3 region has 15 residues. Germline trimming cut 5 bases from V and 4 bases from J; bases unmatched to any gene: 7. DNA for the CDR3: TGCGCCAGCAGAGTAGGACAGGGAGGCACCGGGGAGCTGTTTTTT. Amino acid sequence: CASRVGQGGTGELFF.

This clone was counted between two and nine times. The chain couples TRBV16 to TRBJ1-1; the D is unclear. CDR3 length equals 16 residues. Germline CDR1 is KGHSY and CDR2 is FQNENV. V was shortened by 0 bases and J by 4 bases, with 15 bases between the two germline ends. CDR3 in amino acids: CASSQSEPGLLTEAFF. CDR3 nucleotide sequence: TGTGCCAGCAGCCAATCGGAACCGGGTCTCCTCACTGAAGCTTTCTTT.

In this sample, this clone turned up a few times. This chain uses TRBV27 with TRBJ1-5, with D perhaps matching TRBD1 (5 bases). This CDR3 comprises 13 residues. The V end lost 3 bases, the J end lost 5 bases, and 8 bases lay between the germline ends. Germline CDR1 and CDR2: MNHEY and SMNVEV (reference sequence). The CDR3 coding sequence is TGTGCCAGCAGTTTTCCGGGGGATCAGCCCCAGCATTTT. It encodes CASSFPGDQPQHF.

This clone was found once. The chain links TRBV7-9 to TRBJ1-1; 9 bases are shared with TRBD1. V was pared by 5 bases and J by 5 bases, with 12 bases of the junction left unmatched. The CDR3 spans 16 residues. In germline, CDR1 is SEHNR, CDR2 FQNEAQ (reference sequence). For the CDR3, the DNA is TGTGCCAGCAGCCCCCGGGGACAGGGAATAGTGACTGAAGCTTTCTTT. It translates to CASSPRGQGIVTEAFF.

This clone has just a few counts. The CDR3 sequence: CASSETTDTQYF. The CDR3 nucleotides are TGTGCCAGCTCGGAGACTACGGATACGCAGTATTTT. The chain links TRBV18 to TRBJ2-3, with D possibly being TRBD2 (5 bases). The CDR3 extends over 12 amino acids. The V end was cut by 6 bases, the J end by 6 bases, with 10 bases between. CDR1 is KGHSH and CDR2 is LQKENI in the germline V gene.

CDR3 coding DNA: TGTGCCAGCAGTTTGTCTCGGGGGGGGTTAAATGAGCAGTTCTTC. Its protein product is CASSLSRGGLNEQFF. V usage is TRBV27 and J usage is TRBJ2-1; TRBD2 aligns across 8 bases. V was clipped by 3 bases and J by 7 bases; unmatched bases: 8. CDR3 length: 15 amino acids. Germline assignment: CDR1 MNHEY and CDR2 SMNVEV (reference sequence).

A word on this clone: One end of the junction does not line up with germline, which may come from a read error. The V gene is TRBV11-2, the J gene TRBJ2-7; 7 bases line up with TRBD1. The CDR3 runs to 13 residues. Germline CDR1 is SGHAT and CDR2 is FQNNGV. In DNA form, the CDR3 reads TGTGCCAGCAGTTTAGGGGGCAGCCACGAGCAGTACTTC. Encoded protein: CASSLGGSHEQYF.

This chain joins TRBV7-9 and TRBJ1-1, with 8 bases fitting TRBD1. V lost 5 bases and J lost 6; bases outside the gene matches: 11. This CDR3 comprises 15 residues. Germline V gene sequence: CDR1 SEHNR, CDR2 FQNEAQ (reference sequence). The CDR3: CASSPLDRDSSEAFF. The CDR3 DNA reads as TGTGCCAGCAGCCCGTTGGACAGGGACTCCTCTGAAGCTTTCTTT.

The chain joins TRBV7-4 to TRBJ1-1; D is uncertain. Per the germline V gene, CDR1 is SGHVT and CDR2 is SQSDAQ. Trimming stripped 2 bases from V and 4 bases from J, with 14 bases between. CDR3 size: 15 residues. The CDR3 sequence: CASSLKVLGGTEAFF. The CDR3 DNA sequence: TGTGCCAGCAGCTTAAAAGTATTGGGAGGCACTGAAGCTTTCTTT.

This chain links TRBV6-5 with TRBJ2-7, with D hard to call. Germline CDR1 reads MNHEY; CDR2 reads SVGAGI. V was trimmed by 3 bases and J by 0 bases, leaving 9 bases between them. The CDR3 contains 14 residues. Here the CDR3 reads CASSYDTNSYEQYF. In DNA, the CDR3 is TGTGCCAGCAGTTATGACACCAACTCCTACGAGCAGTACTTC.

J is TRBJ2-1 and V is TRBV18; the D is unclear. This CDR3 comprises 12 residues. Germline lookup yields CDR1 KGHSH and CDR2 LQKENI. Trimming took off 3 bases at V and 8 bases at J, with 8 bases between the two ends. The CDR3 coding sequence is TGTGCCAGCTCACCCGTTCGGGATGAGCAGTTCTTC. It yields the protein CASSPVRDEQFF.

V is TRBV28 and J is TRBJ2-3; 8 bases agree with TRBD2. V shed 10 bases, J shed 0 bases, and the junction held 6 bases outside the gene matches. The length of the CDR3 is 14 residues. Germline CDR1 MDHEN, CDR2 SYDVKM. The CDR3 region has the DNA TGTGCCACTTCAGCGGGAGTAAGCACAGATACGCAGTATTTT. Amino acid sequence: CATSAGVSTDTQYF.